A selection of T cell receptor beta chains follows, all from one sample in a study of T cell responses to AZD1222 COVID-19 vaccine. Profiled with immunoSEQ multiplex PCR; TCRdb holds only in-frame clones, not every one. The table lists about 120,000 clones, 75% to 90% of them singletons. Sequences were derived from peripheral blood, sampled on day 0 of AZD1222 vaccination. These receptors all come from an adult in good health. Each CDR3 is given without its conserved first and last residue. Only part of the rows carry a size: once, few, many, or a class if the clone is expanded.

13 - TRBV5-1 ASSPGQGLFDEQY
16 - TRBV10-3 AISEGGTSGSRADTQY
9 - TRBV20-1 SAPGGETQY
12 - TRBV5-4 ASSFSGRGSEQY
13 - TRBV4-1 ASSQDQVAGETQY
13 - TRBV5-4 ASSRSLAGSHEQY
11 - TRBV7-8 ASSSDSALEQF
13 once TRBV11-2 ASGLFPPPTDTQY
14 once TRBV7-9 ASSPGLAGAVDEQF
14 - TRBV9 ASSHGPSIPEYEQY
14 - TRBV5-6 ASSSGLAGVGYEQY
12 - TRBV6-1 ASSEAGGLYGYT
9 - TRBV20-1 SAQGGYEQY
11 once TRBV2 ASILTGGHGYT
18 - TRBV7-8 ASSDRASRRPGTNSYEQY
14 - TRBV6-1 ASSEGLAGLTGELF
13 - TRBV30 AWSVLAGDTGELF
13 - TRBV9 ASSVEPRGASEAF
10 - TRBV10-3 AISQGDYGYT
11 many TRBV10-2 ASSEREGYGYT
9 - TRBV29-1 SVKGTGELF
12 - TRBV7-9 ASSRQTGVYGYT
12 - TRBV6-5 ASRPNIGRNEQF
13 once TRBV2 ASSDGTSSNQPQH
12 once TRBV28 ASDAPQGVYGYT
15 - TRBV19 ASSIDPSGRARDTQY
14 - TRBV2 ASSDLGPISYNEQF
12 few TRBV28 ASRWGHPNTEAF
12 - TRBV18 ASSNPSGYNEQF
15 - TRBV19 ASSQPQGFFNLYGYT
11 once TRBV2 ASSEVQPYEQY
10 few TRBV6-6 ASSSDGDREY
16 - TRBV5-8 ASSPGRTVSSGANVLT
12 - TRBV29-1 SSNSGGSNTEAF
13 - TRBV28 ASSLHRPANSPLH
10 few TRBV7-2 ASSRSGSSQY
14 - TRBV11-3 ASSPGGSGAKDEQY
12 - TRBV4-1 ASSQEGRSYGYT
14 - TRBV9 ASSVVQGGGTDTQY
13 - TRBV15 ATSVRTGSGTEAF
13 - TRBV11-3 ASSSGQGSAYEQY
10 - TRBV19 ASSPLGETQY
13 - TRBV27 ASSLSADSNYGYT
9 - TRBV10-2 ASRTDYGYT
14 - TRBV9 ASSPRGGGFPGELF
16 - TRBV10-3 AISPKGSSGSSYNEQF
9 - TRBV30 AWSVAYGYT
11 - TRBV30 AWRGQPGQPQH
13 - TRBV4-2 ASSQGGQGGEKLF
12 - TRBV5-1 ASSWGQGNTEAF
11 - TRBV18 ASSPASQETQY
10 - TRBV2 ASRGDRNEAF
12 - TRBV14 ASSLGQSNSPLH